This entry is about one TCR beta chain. Its cognate antigen is unknown. TCRdb keeps only in-frame clones here, not all; method: immunoSEQ multiplex PCR. The repertoire has 140,000 to 150,000 clones, about 87% of them found once; the top ten carry about 15%. The data are from a study of T cell responses to AZD1222 COVID-19 vaccine. The CDR3 sequence is 15 residues long. Germline loops: CDR1 KGHSH, CDR2 LQKENI. The trim removed 3 bases at V and 2 bases at J, leaving 3 bases unmatched. Findings and limits, study-wide: Seropositive at baseline were only a handful of AZD1222 recipients.

The sequencing used peripheral blood, collected on day 0 of AZD1222 vaccination. The gene calls are TRBV18 and TRBJ2-2; 7 bases align to TRBD2. The clonotype originates from an adult in good health. DNA for the CDR3: TGTGCCAGCTCACCCGGGAGGTCTAACACCGGGGAGCTGTTTTTT. Amino acid sequence: CASSPGRSNTGELFF.